A single TCR beta chain is shown here with its context. Antigen specificity is unknown. Amplification used 60 Vbeta primers and 13 Jbeta primers. Only in-frame clones appear in the TCRdb table, and some are missing; sequencing was by immunoSEQ multiplex PCR. This sample contains around 210,000 clones. Trimming cost V 5 bases and J 4 bases, with 11 bases left between them. The germline V gene has CDR1 KGHSH and CDR2 LQKENI. The CDR3 runs 14 residues. The data stem from a study of cytomegalovirus exposure and HLA in healthy donors. Points from the study as a whole: Specificity for CMV antigens was confirmed in vitro for a few of the CMV-associated chains. Follow-up analysis found HLA locus-dependent TCR association rates, highest for DRB1 and lowest for HLA-C. Productive rates of about 87% or about 30% were seen for most TCR beta V segments in an earlier analysis.

The specimen was PBMCs. The sequence was collected from a woman aged 25 to 45 in good health and CMV-seropositive. V is TRBV18 and J is TRBJ2-2; D not certain. The CDR3, as DNA: TGTGCCAGCTCATTGACTGAGTTCACCGGGGAGCTGTTTTTT. This encodes CASSLTEFTGELFF. Supplemented by reference TRBV18 and TRBJ2-2, the full variable domain reads NAGVMQNPRHLVRRRGQEARLRCSPMKGHSHVYWYRQLPEEGLKFMVYLQKENIIDESGMPKERFSAEFPKEGPSILRIQQVVRGDSAAYFCASSLTEFTGELFFGEGSRLTVL.